Listed here are 8 T cell receptor beta chains from one sample, sequenced in a study of graft-versus-host responses after intestinal transplantation. Using immunoSEQ multiplex PCR, the repertoire was profiled, and TCRdb retains in-frame clones only, with some absent. Of 37,000 or so clones listed, roughly nine tenths are singletons. The input for sequencing was PBMCs, taken 300 to 320 days after intestinal transplant. The source is a human patient who received an intestinal transplant, so some T cells may come from the graft donor.

The CDR3 DNA sequence: TGCGCCAGCAGCTTTAATGGACAGGGGCAAGAGACCCAGTACTTC. Amino acids: CASSFNGQGQETQYF. This chain links TRBV5-1 with TRBJ2-5; 9 bases map to TRBD1. V lost 2 bases to trimming and J lost 2 bases; unmatched junction nucleotides: 4. Germline CDR1 and CDR2: SGHRS and YFSETQ. The CDR3 is 15 amino acids.

The rearrangement joins TRBV6-6 to TRBJ2-1; D is perhaps TRBD2 (7 bases). Germline V gene data show CDR1 as MNHNY and CDR2 as SVGAGI (reference sequence). V lost 4 bases and J lost 7, with 17 bases in between. This CDR3 has 15 residues. Written as DNA, the CDR3 is TGTGCCAGCAGTTCTCTGGGGAGGGGGGATAATGAGCAGTTCTTC. Its translation: CASSSLGRGDNEQFF.

The chain employs TRBV15 and TRBJ2-7; no definite D call. The CDR3 covers 13 residues. CDR1 and CDR2 from the germline V gene are LNHNV and YYDKDF (reference sequence). Trimming removed 3 bases at V and 4 bases at J, with 10 bases between. The CDR3 DNA is TGTGCCACCAGCAGGGACCCCCGATACGAGCAGTACTTC. Translating gives CATSRDPRYEQYF.

The rearrangement uses TRBV5-1 and TRBJ2-2, with D perhaps TRBD2 (7 bases). With 6 bases removed from V and 2 bases from J, the gap between germline ends came to 17 bases. The germline V gene encodes CDR1 SGHRS and CDR2 YFSETQ. This CDR3 is 16 amino acids long. CDR3 in DNA: TGCGCCAGCAAACCCGGGGGGCAGGTTAACACCGGGGAGCTGTTTTTT. Its protein is CASKPGGQVNTGELFF.

J is TRBJ2-5 and V is TRBV7-9; D possibly corresponds to TRBD2 (6 bases). In germline, CDR1 is SEHNR, CDR2 FQNEAQ (reference sequence). Trimming shortened V by 6 bases and J by 2 bases, and 13 bases separated the two germline ends. The CDR3 loop spans 14 amino acids. The DNA for the CDR3 is TGTGCCAGCAGTCTTACGCGGGGACAAGAGACCCAGTACTTC. It codes for CASSLTRGQETQYF. Complete variable domain (other parts from reference TRBV7-9 and TRBJ2-5): DTGVSQNPRHKITKRGQNVTFRCDPISEHNRLYWYRQTLGQGPEFLTYFQNEAQLEKSRLLSDRFSAERPKGSFSTLEIQRTEQGDSAMYLCASSLTRGQETQYFGPGTRLLVL.

V usage is TRBV5-1 and J usage is TRBJ1-2; 7 positions match TRBD1. The CDR3 spans 18 residues. The ends lost 3 bases at V and 8 bases at J; junction bases unmatched: 22. CDR1 and CDR2 (germline): SGHRS, YFSETQ. The CDR3 protein is CASSSGTARPLLKGGYTF. In DNA form, the CDR3 reads TGCGCCAGCAGCTCCGGGACAGCACGACCCTTATTGAAAGGCGGCTACACCTTC. Filled out from reference TRBV5-1 and TRBJ1-2, the complete variable domain reads KAGVTQTPRYLIKTRGQQVTLSCSPISGHRSVSWYQQTPGQGLQFLFEYFSETQRNKGNFPGRFSGRQFSNSRSEMNVSTLELGDSALYLCASSSGTARPLLKGGYTFGSGTRLTVV.

The V and J genes are TRBV12-1 and TRBJ2-5; the listed D gene, TRBD2, was not tested against the DNA. TRBV12-1 is designated a pseudogene. The CDR3 runs to 14 residues. DNA for the CDR3: TGTGCCAGCAGCCCCGGACTAGCGAAAGAGACCCAGTACTTC. It specifies CASSPGLAKETQYF.

The V and J genes are TRBV7-3 and TRBJ2-3; D gene unclear. The V end lost 1 base, the J end lost 3 bases, and 8 bases lay between the germline ends. The CDR3 extends over 14 amino acids. CDR1 SGHTA and CDR2 FQGTGA come from the germline V gene. CDR3 loop: CASSLSVSTDTQYF. The CDR3 DNA follows: TGTGCCAGCAGCTTAAGCGTTAGTACAGATACGCAGTATTTT.